The 23 T cell receptor beta chains reported below all come from one sample, sequenced in a study of cytomegalovirus exposure and HLA in healthy donors. Primers: 60 Vbeta forward and 13 Jbeta reverse. Generated by immunoSEQ multiplex PCR, the TCRdb table keeps only in-frame clones and is missing some. The sample contains about 160,000 clones, roughly 80% of which appear only once. What was sequenced was PBMCs. The receptors were sampled from a woman between 45 and 60 years old in good health and CMV-seronegative.

The J gene is TRBJ1-2, the V gene TRBV28; D is unclear. The CDR3 contains 16 residues. Germline V gene sequence: CDR1 MDHEN, CDR2 SYDVKM. Deletions cut 5 bases from V and 5 bases from J, with 21 bases between. The CDR3: CASSEQIGGLAYGYTF. Here the CDR3 DNA reads TGTGCCAGCAGTGAACAAATCGGTGGGCTGGCGTATGGCTACACCTTC.

The DNA of the CDR3 is TGTGCCAGCAGCTTCGACAGGGGGGACACTGAAGCTTTCTTT. This encodes CASSFDRGDTEAFF. This rearrangement joins TRBV7-3 to TRBJ1-1; 9 nucleotides agree with TRBD1. The germline V gene encodes CDR1 SGHTA and CDR2 FQGTGA. J lost 3 bases, V lost 3 bases, and 2 bases had no gene match. The CDR3 length is 14 residues.

The J gene is TRBJ1-5, the V gene TRBV7-9; 7 positions agree with TRBD1. The CDR3 covers 15 residues. Germline V gene lookup returns CDR1 SEHNR and CDR2 FQNEAQ (reference sequence). The V segment lost 4 bases and the J segment 6 bases; nucleotides outside the gene matches: 9. The CDR3 spells CASSSRGGAGQPQHF. In nucleotides, the CDR3 is TGTGCCAGCAGCTCCCGAGGGGGCGCCGGTCAGCCCCAGCATTTT.

The chain has TRBV5-1 and TRBJ1-5; D is undetermined. This CDR3 is built from 15 residues. Germline V gene sequence: CDR1 SGHRS, CDR2 YFSETQ. V was pared by 0 bases and J by 3 bases, with 10 bases between. The CDR3 region is CASSLDRGPNQPQHF. DNA of the CDR3: TGCGCCAGCAGCTTGGATCGGGGTCCCAATCAGCCCCAGCATTTT. Full variable domain (remainder filled in from reference TRBV5-1 and TRBJ1-5): KAGVTQTPRYLIKTRGQQVTLSCSPISGHRSVSWYQQTPGQGLQFLFEYFSETQRNKGNFPGRFSGRQFSNSRSEMNVSTLELGDSALYLCASSLDRGPNQPQHFGDGTRLSIL.

In its sample, this clone was seen a few times. J is TRBJ2-1 and V is TRBV7-9; TRBD2 matches at 7 bases. The CDR3 has 17 residues. The trim removed 4 bases at V and 2 bases at J, leaving 11 bases unmatched. Germline V gives CDR1 SEHNR, CDR2 FQNEAQ (reference sequence). The DNA for the CDR3 is TGTGCCAGCAGCTCCCGAGGCGGGAGATTGACCTACAATGAGCAGTTCTTC. This sequence encodes CASSSRGGRLTYNEQFF.

The chain combines TRBV19 with TRBJ2-2; perhaps TRBD2 as D (6 bases). The CDR3 covers 15 residues. Germline CDR1 LNHDA, CDR2 SQIVND (reference sequence). V lost 10 bases, J lost 2 bases, and 17 bases lay in between. CDR3 residues: CATLGGPKNTGELFF. In nucleotides, the CDR3 is TGTGCCACCCTGGGGGGACCGAAAAACACCGGGGAGCTGTTTTTT.

This chain uses TRBV4-2 with TRBJ2-5; D call uncertain. The CDR3 is 15 amino acids. The V and J ends lost 1 base and 2 bases respectively, with 11 bases between them. The germline V gene has CDR1 LGHNA and CDR2 YNFKEQ. The CDR3 region has the DNA TGTGCCAGCAGCCAAGCTATTCTGCTTCAAGAGACCCAGTACTTC. It encodes CASSQAILLQETQYF.

The chain has TRBV11-3 and TRBJ2-2, with D perhaps matching TRBD2 (6 bases). In germline, CDR1 is SGHNT, CDR2 YENEEA. This CDR3 contains 14 residues. The germline V and J ends were trimmed by 5 bases and 3 bases, with 10 bases remaining between them. This CDR3 reads CASSPGTYTGELFF. CDR3 DNA: TGTGCCAGCAGCCCCGGGACTTACACCGGGGAGCTGTTTTTT.

This clone occurred a few times. J is TRBJ2-7 and V is TRBV7-9; perhaps TRBD2 as D (5 bases). V was trimmed by 1 base and J by 1 base, leaving 11 bases between them. Per germline, CDR1 SEHNR and CDR2 FQNEAQ (reference sequence). The CDR3 spans 15 residues. Written as DNA, the CDR3 is TGTGCCAGCAGCTTAGGAGGGTTTAGTTCCTACGAGCAGTACTTC. Translated, it gives CASSLGGFSSYEQYF. Full variable domain (outside the CDR3, taken from reference TRBV7-9 and TRBJ2-7): DTGVSQNPRHKITKRGQNVTFRCDPISEHNRLYWYRQTLGQGPEFLTYFQNEAQLEKSRLLSDRFSAERPKGSFSTLEIQRTEQGDSAMYLCASSLGGFSSYEQYFGPGTRLTVT.

The chain has TRBV19 and TRBJ2-7, with 8 nucleotides matching TRBD2. Germline assignment: CDR1 LNHDA and CDR2 SQIVND (reference sequence). J gave up 2 bases and V 4 bases, and 7 bases lay outside the gene matches. The CDR3 totals 15 residues. The CDR3 here is CASSTYSGTPYEQYF. CDR3 in DNA: TGTGCCAGTAGTACCTATAGCGGGACCCCCTACGAGCAGTACTTC.

The J gene is TRBJ1-1, the V gene TRBV5-6; possible D gene TRBD1, 6 bases. This CDR3 has 15 residues. V was cut by 4 bases and J by 5 bases, with 18 bases left in between. Per the germline V gene, CDR1 is SGHDT and CDR2 is YYEEEE. CDR3 in amino acids: CASSGKQGVRTEAFF. Here the CDR3 DNA reads TGTGCCAGCAGCGGGAAACAGGGTGTAAGGACTGAAGCTTTCTTT. Drawing the rest from reference TRBV5-6 and TRBJ1-1, the complete variable domain is DAGVTQSPTHLIKTRGQQVTLRCSPKSGHDTVSWYQQALGQGPQFIFQYYEEEERQRGNFPDRFSGHQFPNYSSELNVNALLLGDSALYLCASSGKQGVRTEAFFGQGTRLTVV.

The chain joins TRBV5-8 to TRBJ2-5; a possible D gene is TRBD2 (5 bases). Germline values: CDR1 SGHTS, CDR2 YDEGEE. The length of the CDR3 is 14 residues. Trimming stripped 0 bases from V and 4 bases from J, with 10 bases between. The CDR3 DNA sequence: TGTGCCAGCAGCTTGGAGGACGGAGGAGAGACCCAGTACTTC. This sequence encodes CASSLEDGGETQYF.

The chain employs TRBV18 and TRBJ1-5; a possible D gene is TRBD1 (5 bases). This CDR3 has 14 amino acids. V gave up 2 bases and J gave up 3 bases, with 8 bases separating them. CDR1 and CDR2 (germline): KGHSH, LQKENI. As DNA, the CDR3 is TGTGCCAGCTCACCAGGGGGGACCAATCAGCCCCAGCATTTT. This codes for CASSPGGTNQPQHF.

J is TRBJ2-2 and V is TRBV7-3; D is uncertain. V was cut by 3 bases and J by 4 bases, with 6 bases left in between. This CDR3 is 13 amino acids long. Germline CDR1 reads SGHTA; CDR2 reads FQGTGA. The CDR3 DNA reads TGTGCCAGCAGCTTTAGTCCCACCGGGGAGCTGTTTTTT. This encodes CASSFSPTGELFF.

The V gene is TRBV5-4, the J gene TRBJ2-1; the match to TRBD2 covers 9 bases. Germline CDR1 SGHNT, CDR2 YYREEE (reference sequence). V gave up 0 bases and J gave up 5 bases; unmatched junction bases: 0. The CDR3 consists of 14 residues. The CDR3 is CASSLVAGDNEQFF. In DNA, the CDR3 is TGTGCCAGCAGCTTGGTAGCGGGGGACAATGAGCAGTTCTTC.

This clone was seen just once. Germline is not matched at one junction end, which may reflect a read error. CDR3 sequence: CASSEGEGSSGHTF. CDR3 nucleotides: TGTGCCAGCAGTGAGGGGGAGGGGAGCAGTGGCCACACCTTC. The genes are TRBV6-4 and TRBJ1-2; D might be TRBD1 (5 bases). The CDR3 is 14 amino acids. Germline CDR1 reads MRHNA; CDR2 reads SNTAGT.

The gene calls are TRBV19 and TRBJ2-7; 7 positions match TRBD2. The CDR3 has 15 residues. The trim removed 2 bases at V and 7 bases at J, leaving 11 bases unmatched. Looked up from germline, CDR1 is LNHDA and CDR2 is SQIVND (reference sequence). Here the CDR3 reads CASSIKASGLREQYF. DNA of the CDR3: TGTGCCAGTAGTATAAAGGCTAGCGGCCTCAGGGAGCAGTACTTC.

This rearrangement joins TRBV18 to TRBJ1-3, with TRBD1 as a possible D gene (6 bases). The V end was cut by 3 bases, the J end by 4 bases, with 16 bases between. Germline-derived CDR1 and CDR2 are KGHSH and LQKENI. The CDR3 is 16 amino acids. In DNA form, the CDR3 reads TGTGCCAGCTCACCTACCACCTCAGGGGCGGGAAACACCATATATTTT. Residues: CASSPTTSGAGNTIYF.

The rearrangement links TRBV6-4 to TRBJ2-3; tentatively, D is TRBD1 (7 bases). The CDR3 covers 14 residues. V lost 4 bases and J lost 4, with 12 bases in between. CDR1 and CDR2 (germline): MRHNA, SNTAGT. This chain's CDR3 is CASSARGVSDTQYF. The CDR3 region has the DNA TGTGCCAGCAGTGCCAGGGGGGTCTCAGATACGCAGTATTTT.

V and J are TRBV7-3 and TRBJ2-5, with TRBD1 identical over 7 bases. Germline CDR1 SGHTA, CDR2 FQGTGA. Trimming at V came to 3 bases and at J to 5 bases, leaving 3 bases not matched to a gene. The CDR3 consists of 13 residues. The CDR3 sequence: CASSFRGPETQYF. The DNA of the CDR3 is TGTGCCAGCAGCTTTAGGGGGCCGGAGACCCAGTACTTC.

This chain joins TRBV7-6 and TRBJ2-7; 10 bases line up with TRBD1. J was trimmed by 5 bases and V by 5 bases; bases with no gene match: 6. Germline CDR1 SGHVS, CDR2 FNYEAQ. The CDR3 loop spans 14 amino acids. The CDR3 DNA follows: TGTGCCAGCAGCCCCCGGGACAGGGGCCACGAGCAGTACTTC. It is translated as CASSPRDRGHEQYF.

The chain employs TRBV19 and TRBJ2-7; TRBD1 matches 9 bases. Germline CDR1 is LNHDA and CDR2 is SQIVND (reference sequence). The CDR3 is made up of 17 amino acids. The J segment lost 2 bases and the V segment lost 1 base, leaving 9 bases of the junction unmatched. The CDR3 loop is CASSIVRRGQGTYEQYF. The CDR3 DNA follows: TGTGCCAGTAGTATAGTCCGCAGGGGACAGGGAACCTACGAGCAGTACTTC. The full variable domain, completed using reference TRBV19 and TRBJ2-7, is DGGITQSPKYLFRKEGQNVTLSCEQNLNHDAMYWYRQDPGQGLRLIYYSQIVNDFQKGDIAEGYSVSREKKESFPLTVTSAQKNPTAFYLCASSIVRRGQGTYEQYFGPGTRLTVT.

The chain carries TRBV30 and TRBJ2-3; tentatively, D is TRBD1 (5 bases). Germline CDR1 is GTSNPN and CDR2 is SVGIG (reference sequence). V lost 1 base and J lost 8, with 10 bases in between. The CDR3 has 12 residues. The CDR3 DNA is TGTGCCTGGAGTGCCCAGCAGGGTACGCAGTATTTT. Its protein product is CAWSAQQGTQYF.